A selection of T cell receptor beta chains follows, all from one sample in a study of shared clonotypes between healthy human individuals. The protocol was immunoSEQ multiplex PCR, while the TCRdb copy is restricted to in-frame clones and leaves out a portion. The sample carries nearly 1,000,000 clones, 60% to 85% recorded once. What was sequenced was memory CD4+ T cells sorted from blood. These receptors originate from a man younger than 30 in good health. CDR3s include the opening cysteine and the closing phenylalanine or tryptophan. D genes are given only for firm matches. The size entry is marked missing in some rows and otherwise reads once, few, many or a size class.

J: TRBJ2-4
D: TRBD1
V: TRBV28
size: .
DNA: TGTGCCAGCAGTCGACAGGGGACGAACATTCAGTACTTC
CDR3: CASSRQGTNIQYF

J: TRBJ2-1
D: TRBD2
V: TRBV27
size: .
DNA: TGTGCCAGCAGTTTCACTAGCGGGAGGGCAGCGGGATACAATGAGCAGTTCTTC
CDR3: CASSFTSGRAAGYNEQFF

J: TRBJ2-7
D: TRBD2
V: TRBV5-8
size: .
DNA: TGTGCCAGCCAATCCTCGGGGGGGAGCTACGAGCAGTACTTC
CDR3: CASQSSGGSYEQYF

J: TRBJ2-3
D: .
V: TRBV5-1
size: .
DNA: TGCGCCAGCAACACGGGGAGAGCTAGCACAGATACGCAGTATTTT
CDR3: CASNTGRASTDTQYF

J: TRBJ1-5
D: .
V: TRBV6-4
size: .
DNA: TGTGCCAGCAGTGACGGGGGCATTGCTCAGCCCCAGCATTTT
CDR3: CASSDGGIAQPQHF

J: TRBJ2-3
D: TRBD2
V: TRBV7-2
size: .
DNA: TGTGCCAGCAGCTTAGTGATTGGGCGGGAGGGAACAGATACGCAGTATTTT
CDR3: CASSLVIGREGTDTQYF

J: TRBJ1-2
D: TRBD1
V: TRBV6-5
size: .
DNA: TGTGCCAGCAGTTATGGACAGGGTCTCTATGGCTACACCTTC
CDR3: CASSYGQGLYGYTF

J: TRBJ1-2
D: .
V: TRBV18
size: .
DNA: TGTGCCAGCTCCCCCCCCGGCGGAGGCAGGGGCTACACCTTC
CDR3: CASSPPGGGRGYTF

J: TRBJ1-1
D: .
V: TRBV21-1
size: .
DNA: TGTGCCAGCACCATAGAGGCTTTCTTT
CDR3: CASTIEAFF

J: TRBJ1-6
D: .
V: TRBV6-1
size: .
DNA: TGTGCCAGCAGTGAATCCTATCGTTCTAATTCACCCCTCCACTTT
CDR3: CASSESYRSNSPLHF

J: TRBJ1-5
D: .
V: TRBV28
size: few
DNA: TGTGCCAGCGGGTGGCCCCAGCATTTT
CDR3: CASGWPQHF

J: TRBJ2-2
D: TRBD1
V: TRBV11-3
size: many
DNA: TGTGCCAGCAGCCGACAGGGGGCAACCGGGGAGCTGTTTTTT
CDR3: CASSRQGATGELFF

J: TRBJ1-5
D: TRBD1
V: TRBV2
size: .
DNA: TGTGCCAGCCGATTCGGGACAGGGGTGGGTCAGCCCCAGCATTTT
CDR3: CASRFGTGVGQPQHF

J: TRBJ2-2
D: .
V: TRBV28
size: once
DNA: TGTGCCAGCAGTTTTCGGGACAAAATCGCCGGGGAGCTGTTTTTT
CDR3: CASSFRDKIAGELFF

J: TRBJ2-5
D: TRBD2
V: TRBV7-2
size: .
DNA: TGTGCCAGCAGTCGTTCTACTAGCGGGAGTTGGGAGACCCAGTACTTC
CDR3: CASSRSTSGSWETQYF

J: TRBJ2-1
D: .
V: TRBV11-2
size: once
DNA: TGTGCCAGCAGCTTATCTAGGACGCCCCAGTACAATGAGCAGTTCTTC
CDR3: CASSLSRTPQYNEQFF